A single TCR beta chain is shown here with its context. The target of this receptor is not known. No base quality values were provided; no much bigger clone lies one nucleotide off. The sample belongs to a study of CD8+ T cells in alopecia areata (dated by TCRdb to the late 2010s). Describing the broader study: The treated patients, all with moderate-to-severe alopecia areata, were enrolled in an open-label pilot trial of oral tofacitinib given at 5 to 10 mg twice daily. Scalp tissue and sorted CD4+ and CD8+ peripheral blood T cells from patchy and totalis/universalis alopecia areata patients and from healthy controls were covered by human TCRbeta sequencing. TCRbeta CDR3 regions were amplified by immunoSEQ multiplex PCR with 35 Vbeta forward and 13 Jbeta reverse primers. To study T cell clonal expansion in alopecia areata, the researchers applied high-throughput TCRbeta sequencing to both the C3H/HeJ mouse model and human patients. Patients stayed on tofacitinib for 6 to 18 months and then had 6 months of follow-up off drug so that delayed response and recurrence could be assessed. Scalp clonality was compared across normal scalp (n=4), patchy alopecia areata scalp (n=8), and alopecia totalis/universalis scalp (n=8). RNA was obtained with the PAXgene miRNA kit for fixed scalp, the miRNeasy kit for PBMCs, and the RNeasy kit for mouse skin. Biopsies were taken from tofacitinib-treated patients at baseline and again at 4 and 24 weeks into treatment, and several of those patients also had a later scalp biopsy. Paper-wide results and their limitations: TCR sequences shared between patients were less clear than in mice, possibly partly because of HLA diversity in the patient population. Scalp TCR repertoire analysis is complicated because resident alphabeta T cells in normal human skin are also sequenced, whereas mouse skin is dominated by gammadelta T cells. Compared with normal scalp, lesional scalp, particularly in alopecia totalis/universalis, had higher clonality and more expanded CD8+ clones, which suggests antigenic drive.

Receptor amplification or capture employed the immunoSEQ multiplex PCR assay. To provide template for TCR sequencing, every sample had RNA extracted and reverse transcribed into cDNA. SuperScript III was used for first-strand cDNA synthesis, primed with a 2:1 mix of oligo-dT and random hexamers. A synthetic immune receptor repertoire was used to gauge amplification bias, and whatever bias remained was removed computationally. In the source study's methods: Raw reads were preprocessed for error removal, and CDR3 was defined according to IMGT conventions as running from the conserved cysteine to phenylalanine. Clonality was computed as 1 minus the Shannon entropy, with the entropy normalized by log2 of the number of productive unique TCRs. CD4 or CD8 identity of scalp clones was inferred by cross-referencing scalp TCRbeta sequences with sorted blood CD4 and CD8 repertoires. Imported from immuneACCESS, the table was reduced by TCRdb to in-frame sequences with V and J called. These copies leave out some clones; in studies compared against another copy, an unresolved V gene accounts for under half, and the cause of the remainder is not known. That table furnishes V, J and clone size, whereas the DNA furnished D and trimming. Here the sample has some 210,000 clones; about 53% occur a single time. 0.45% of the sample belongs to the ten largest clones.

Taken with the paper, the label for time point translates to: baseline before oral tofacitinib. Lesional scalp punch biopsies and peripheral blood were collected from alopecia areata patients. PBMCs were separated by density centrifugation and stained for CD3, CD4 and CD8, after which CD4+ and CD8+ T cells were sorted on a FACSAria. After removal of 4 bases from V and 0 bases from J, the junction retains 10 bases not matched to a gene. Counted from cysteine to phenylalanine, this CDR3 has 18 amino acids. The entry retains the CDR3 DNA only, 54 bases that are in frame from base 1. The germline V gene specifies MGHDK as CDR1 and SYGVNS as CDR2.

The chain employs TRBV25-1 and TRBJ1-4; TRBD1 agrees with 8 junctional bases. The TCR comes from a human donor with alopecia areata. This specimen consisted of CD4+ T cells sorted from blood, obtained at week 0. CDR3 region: CASSGRTGPSATNEKLFF. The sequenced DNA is TGTGCCAGCAGTGGAAGGACAGGGCCGAGTGCAACTAATGAAAAACTGTTTTTT.